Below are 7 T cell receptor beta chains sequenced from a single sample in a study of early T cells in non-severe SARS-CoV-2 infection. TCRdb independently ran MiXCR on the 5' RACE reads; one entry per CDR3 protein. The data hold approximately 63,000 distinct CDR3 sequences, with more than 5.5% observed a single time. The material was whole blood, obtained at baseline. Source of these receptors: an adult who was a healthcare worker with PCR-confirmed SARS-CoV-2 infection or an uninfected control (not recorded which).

The chain's CDR3 is CASSQQGLNSPLHF. The CDR3 nucleotides are TGCGCCAGCAGCCAACAGGGACTGAATTCACCCCTCCACTTT. V usage is TRBV5-1 and J usage is TRBJ1-6; possibly TRBD1 for D (6 bases). CDR1 and CDR2 (germline): SGHRS, YFSETQ. V lost 4 bases to trimming and J lost 7 bases, with 12 bases between them. The CDR3 runs to 14 residues.

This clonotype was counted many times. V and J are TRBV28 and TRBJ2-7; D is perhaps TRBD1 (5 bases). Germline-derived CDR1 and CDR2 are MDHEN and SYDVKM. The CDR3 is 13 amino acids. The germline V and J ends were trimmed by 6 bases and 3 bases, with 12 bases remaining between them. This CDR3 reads CASSRTSLYEQYF. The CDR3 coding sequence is TGTGCCAGCAGCCGGACAAGCCTCTACGAGCAGTACTTC.

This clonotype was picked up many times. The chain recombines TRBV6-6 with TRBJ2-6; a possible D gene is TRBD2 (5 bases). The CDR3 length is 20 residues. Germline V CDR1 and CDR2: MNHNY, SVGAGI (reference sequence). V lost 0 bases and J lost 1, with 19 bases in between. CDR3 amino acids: CASSYSIGSFWESGANVLTF. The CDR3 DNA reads TGTGCCAGCAGTTACTCGATTGGGAGTTTTTGGGAGTCTGGGGCCAACGTCCTGACTTTC.

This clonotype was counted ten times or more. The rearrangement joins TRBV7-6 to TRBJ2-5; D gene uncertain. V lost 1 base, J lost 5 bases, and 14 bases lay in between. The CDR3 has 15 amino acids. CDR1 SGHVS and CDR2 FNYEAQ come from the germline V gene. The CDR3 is CASSLDSLFSETQYF. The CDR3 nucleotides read TGTGCCAGCAGCTTAGACAGCCTGTTTAGTGAGACCCAGTACTTC.

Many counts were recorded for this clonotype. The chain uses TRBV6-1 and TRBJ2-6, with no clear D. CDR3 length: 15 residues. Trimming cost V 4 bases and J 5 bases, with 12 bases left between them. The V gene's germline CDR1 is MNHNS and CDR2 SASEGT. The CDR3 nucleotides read TGTGCCAGCAGTGGGGCGATGGTTAGGGCCAACGTCCTGACTTTC. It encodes CASSGAMVRANVLTF.

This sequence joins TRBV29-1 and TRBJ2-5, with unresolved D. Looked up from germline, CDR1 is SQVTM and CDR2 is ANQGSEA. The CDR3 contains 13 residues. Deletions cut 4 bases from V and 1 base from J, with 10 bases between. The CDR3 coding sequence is TGCAGCGTTGGGCCCGAAGTCCAAGAGACCCAGTACTTC. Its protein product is CSVGPEVQETQYF.

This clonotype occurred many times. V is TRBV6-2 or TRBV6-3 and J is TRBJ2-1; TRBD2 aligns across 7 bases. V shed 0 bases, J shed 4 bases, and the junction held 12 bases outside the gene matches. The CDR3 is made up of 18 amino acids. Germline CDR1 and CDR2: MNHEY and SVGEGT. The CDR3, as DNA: TGTGCCAGCAGTTACTCTGCTAGCGGTAATGGATTATACAATGAGCAGTTCTTC. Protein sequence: CASSYSASGNGLYNEQFF.